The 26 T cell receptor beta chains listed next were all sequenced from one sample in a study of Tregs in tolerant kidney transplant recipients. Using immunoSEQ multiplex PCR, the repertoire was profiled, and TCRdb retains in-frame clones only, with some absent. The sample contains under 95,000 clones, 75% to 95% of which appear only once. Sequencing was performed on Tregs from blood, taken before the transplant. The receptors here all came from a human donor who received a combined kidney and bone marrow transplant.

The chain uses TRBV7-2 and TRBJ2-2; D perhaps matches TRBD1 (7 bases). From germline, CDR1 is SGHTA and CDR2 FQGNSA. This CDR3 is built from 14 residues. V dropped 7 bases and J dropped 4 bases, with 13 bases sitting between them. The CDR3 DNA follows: TGTGCCAGCACCGCAGGGGGAGGCACCGGGGAGCTGTTTTTT. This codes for CASTAGGGTGELFF.

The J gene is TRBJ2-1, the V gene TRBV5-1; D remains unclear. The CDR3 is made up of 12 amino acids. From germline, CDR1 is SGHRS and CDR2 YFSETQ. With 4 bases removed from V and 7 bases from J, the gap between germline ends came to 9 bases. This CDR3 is CASSLWGNEQFF. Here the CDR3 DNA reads TGCGCCAGCAGCCTTTGGGGAAATGAGCAGTTCTTC.

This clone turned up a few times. CDR3: CASSFTPPSYNEQFF. Here the CDR3 DNA reads TGTGCCAGCAGTTTCACCCCGCCGTCCTACAATGAGCAGTTCTTC. The chain joins TRBV27 to TRBJ2-1; D call uncertain. There are 15 residues in the CDR3. Trimming removed 3 bases at V and 1 base at J, with 10 bases between. Germline assignment: CDR1 MNHEY and CDR2 SMNVEV (reference sequence).

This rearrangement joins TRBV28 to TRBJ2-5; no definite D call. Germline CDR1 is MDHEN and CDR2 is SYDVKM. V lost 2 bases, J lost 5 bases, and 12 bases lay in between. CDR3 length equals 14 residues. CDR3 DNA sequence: TGTGCCAGCAGTTTACCTCTGAAAGGGGAGACCCAGTACTTC. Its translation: CASSLPLKGETQYF.

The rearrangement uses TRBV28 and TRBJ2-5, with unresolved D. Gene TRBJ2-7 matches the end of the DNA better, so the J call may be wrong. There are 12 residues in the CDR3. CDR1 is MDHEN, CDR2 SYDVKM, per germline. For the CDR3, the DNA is TGTGCCAGCAGTTTATATTTATACGAGCAGTACTTC. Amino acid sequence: CASSLYLYEQYF.

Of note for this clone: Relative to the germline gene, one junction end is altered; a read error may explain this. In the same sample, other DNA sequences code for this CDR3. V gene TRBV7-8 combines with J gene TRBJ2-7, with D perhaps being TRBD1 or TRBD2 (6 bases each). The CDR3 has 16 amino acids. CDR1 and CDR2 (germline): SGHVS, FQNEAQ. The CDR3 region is CASSLGGGDISYEQYF. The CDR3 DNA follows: TGTGCCAGCAGCTTAGGCGGAGGGGACATTTCCTACGAGCAGTACTTT.

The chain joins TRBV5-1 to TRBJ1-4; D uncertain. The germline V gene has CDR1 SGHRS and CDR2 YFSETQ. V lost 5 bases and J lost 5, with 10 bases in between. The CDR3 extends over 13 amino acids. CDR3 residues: CASRPGSNEKLFF. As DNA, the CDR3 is TGCGCCAGCAGACCCGGTTCAAATGAAAAACTGTTTTTT.

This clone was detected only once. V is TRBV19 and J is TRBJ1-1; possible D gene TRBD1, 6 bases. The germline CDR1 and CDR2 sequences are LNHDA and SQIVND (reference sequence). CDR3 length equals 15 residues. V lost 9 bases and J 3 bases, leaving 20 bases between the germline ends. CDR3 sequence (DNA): TGTGCCAGCAACCCCGGACAGCTAGGGGACACTGAAGCTTTCTTT. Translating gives CASNPGQLGDTEAFF.

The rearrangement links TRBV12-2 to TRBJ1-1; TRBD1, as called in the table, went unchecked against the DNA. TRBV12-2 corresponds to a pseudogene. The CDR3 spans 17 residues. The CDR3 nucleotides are TGTGCAAGTCGCTTAGCTCGCAGGGGCCGAACGAGCACTGAAGCTTTCTTT. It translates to CASRLARRGRTSTEAFF.

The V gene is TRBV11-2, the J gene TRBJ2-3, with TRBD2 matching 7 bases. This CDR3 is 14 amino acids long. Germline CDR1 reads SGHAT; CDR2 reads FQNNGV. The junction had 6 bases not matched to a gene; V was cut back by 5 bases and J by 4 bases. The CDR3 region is CASSRLARSDTQYF. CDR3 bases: TGTGCCAGCAGCCGACTAGCCCGTTCAGATACGCAGTATTTT.

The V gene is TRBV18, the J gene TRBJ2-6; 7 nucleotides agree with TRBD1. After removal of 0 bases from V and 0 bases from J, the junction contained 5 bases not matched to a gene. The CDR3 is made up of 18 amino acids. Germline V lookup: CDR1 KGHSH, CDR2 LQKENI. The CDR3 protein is CASSPPGTDFSGANVLTF. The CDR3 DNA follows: TGTGCCAGCTCACCACCAGGGACAGACTTCTCTGGGGCCAACGTCCTGACTTTC.

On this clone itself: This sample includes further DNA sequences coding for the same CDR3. The CDR3 bases are TGTGCCAGCAGCCCTGGGACTAGCGGTACCTACGAGCAGTACTTC. Amino acid sequence: CASSPGTSGTYEQYF. V is TRBV5-4 and J is TRBJ2-7; 11 bases align to TRBD2. J gave up 2 bases and V 4 bases, and 5 bases lay outside the gene matches. Germline V CDR1 and CDR2: SGHNT, YYREEE (reference sequence). The CDR3 totals 15 residues.

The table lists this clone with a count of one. CDR3 nucleotide sequence: TGTGCCAGCAGTATCCGACGGACGAACACCGGGGAGCTGTTTTTT. Residues: CASSIRRTNTGELFF. The J gene is TRBJ2-2, the V gene TRBV7-2; D call uncertain. The CDR3 loop spans 15 amino acids. Per germline, CDR1 SGHTA and CDR2 FQGNSA. V lost 6 bases, J lost 0 bases, and 11 bases lay in between.

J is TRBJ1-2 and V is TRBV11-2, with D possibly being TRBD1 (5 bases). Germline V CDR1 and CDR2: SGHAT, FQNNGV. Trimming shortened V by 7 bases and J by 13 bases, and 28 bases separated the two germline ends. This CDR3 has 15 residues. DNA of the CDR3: TGTGCCAGCACCAATTCAGACAGCTGGCGGCGGTTAGTCACCTTC. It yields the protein CASTNSDSWRRLVTF.

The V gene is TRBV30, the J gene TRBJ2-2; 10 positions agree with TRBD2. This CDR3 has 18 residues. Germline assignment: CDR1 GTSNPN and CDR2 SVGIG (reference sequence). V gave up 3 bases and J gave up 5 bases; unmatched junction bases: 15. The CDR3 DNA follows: TGTGCCTGGAGGAGAGGGACTAGCGCGATCATTGGAACCGGGGAGCTGTTTTTT. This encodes CAWRRGTSAIIGTGELFF.

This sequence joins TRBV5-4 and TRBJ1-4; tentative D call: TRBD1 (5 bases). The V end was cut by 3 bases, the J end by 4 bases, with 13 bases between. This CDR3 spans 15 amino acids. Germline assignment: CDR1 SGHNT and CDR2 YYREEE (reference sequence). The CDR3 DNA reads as TGTGCCAGCAGCTGGGAACCTGGGGGTAATGAAAAACTGTTTTTT. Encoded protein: CASSWEPGGNEKLFF.

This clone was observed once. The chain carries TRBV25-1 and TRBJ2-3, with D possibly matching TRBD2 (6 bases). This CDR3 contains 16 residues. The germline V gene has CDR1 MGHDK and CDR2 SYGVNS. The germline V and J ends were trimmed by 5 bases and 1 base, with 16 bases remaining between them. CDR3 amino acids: CASSHLGRDRTDTQYF. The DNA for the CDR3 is TGTGCCAGCAGTCATCTTGGGCGGGACCGCACAGATACGCAGTATTTT. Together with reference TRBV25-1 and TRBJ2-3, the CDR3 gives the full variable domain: EADIYQTPRYLVIGTGKKITLECSQTMGHDKMYWYQQDPGMELHLIHYSYGVNSTEKGDLSSESTVSRIRTEHFPLTLESARPSHTSQYLCASSHLGRDRTDTQYFGPGTRLTVL.

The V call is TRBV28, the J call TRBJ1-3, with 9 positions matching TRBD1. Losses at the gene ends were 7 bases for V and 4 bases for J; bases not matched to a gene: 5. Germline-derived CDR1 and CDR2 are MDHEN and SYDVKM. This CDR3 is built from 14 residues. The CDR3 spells CASNQQGAGNTIYF. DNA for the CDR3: TGTGCCAGCAATCAACAGGGGGCGGGAAACACCATATATTTT.

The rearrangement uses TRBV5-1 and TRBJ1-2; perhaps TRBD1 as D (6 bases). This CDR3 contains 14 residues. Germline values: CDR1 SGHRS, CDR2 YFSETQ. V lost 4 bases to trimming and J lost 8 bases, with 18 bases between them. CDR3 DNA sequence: TGCGCCAGCAGCGAACCGTCAGGGGACGACGGCTACACCTTC. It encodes CASSEPSGDDGYTF. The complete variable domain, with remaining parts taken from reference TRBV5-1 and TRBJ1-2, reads KAGVTQTPRYLIKTRGQQVTLSCSPISGHRSVSWYQQTPGQGLQFLFEYFSETQRNKGNFPGRFSGRQFSNSRSEMNVSTLELGDSALYLCASSEPSGDDGYTFGSGTRLTVV.

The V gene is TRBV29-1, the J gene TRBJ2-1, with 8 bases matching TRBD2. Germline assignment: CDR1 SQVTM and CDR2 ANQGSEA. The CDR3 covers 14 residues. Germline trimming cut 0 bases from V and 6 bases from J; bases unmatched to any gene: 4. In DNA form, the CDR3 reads TGCAGCGTTGAAGAACTCGCGGGAGGCAATGAGCAGTTCTTC. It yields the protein CSVEELAGGNEQFF.

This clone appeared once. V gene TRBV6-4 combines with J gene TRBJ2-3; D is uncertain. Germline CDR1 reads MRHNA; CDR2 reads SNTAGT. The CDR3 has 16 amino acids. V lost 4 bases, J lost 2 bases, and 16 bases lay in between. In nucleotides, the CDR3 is TGTGCCAGCAGTGGAGTACTCGACTTCTACACAGATACGCAGTATTTT. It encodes CASSGVLDFYTDTQYF.

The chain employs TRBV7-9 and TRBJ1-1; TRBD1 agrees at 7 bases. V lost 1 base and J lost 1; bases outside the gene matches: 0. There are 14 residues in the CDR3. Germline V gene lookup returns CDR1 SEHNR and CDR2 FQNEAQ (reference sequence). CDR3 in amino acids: CASSLGTGNTEAFF. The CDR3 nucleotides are TGTGCCAGCAGCTTAGGGACAGGGAACACTGAAGCTTTCTTT.

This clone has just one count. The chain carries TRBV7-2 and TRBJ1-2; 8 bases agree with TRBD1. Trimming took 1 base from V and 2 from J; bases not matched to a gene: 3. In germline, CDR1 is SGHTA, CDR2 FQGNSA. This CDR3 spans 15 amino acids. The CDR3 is CASSLVQGENYGYTF. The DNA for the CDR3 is TGTGCCAGCAGCTTAGTACAGGGGGAGAACTATGGCTACACCTTC. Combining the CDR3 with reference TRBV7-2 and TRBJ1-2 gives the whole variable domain GAGVSQSPSNKVTEKGKDVELRCDPISGHTALYWYRQSLGQGLEFLIYFQGNSAPDKSGLPSDRFSAERTGGSVSTLTIQRTQQEDSAVYLCASSLVQGENYGYTFGSGTRLTVV.

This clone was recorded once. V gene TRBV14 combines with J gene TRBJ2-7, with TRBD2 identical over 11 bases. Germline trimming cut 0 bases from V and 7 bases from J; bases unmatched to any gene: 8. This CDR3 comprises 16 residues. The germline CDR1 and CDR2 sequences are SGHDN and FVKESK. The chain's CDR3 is CASSQEVLAGVGEQYF. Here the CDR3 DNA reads TGTGCCAGCAGCCAAGAGGTACTAGCGGGAGTAGGGGAGCAGTACTTC.

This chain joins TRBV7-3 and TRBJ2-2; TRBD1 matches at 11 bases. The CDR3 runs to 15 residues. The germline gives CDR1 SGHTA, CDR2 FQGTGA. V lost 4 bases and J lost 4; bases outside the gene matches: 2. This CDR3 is CASSWTGGATGELFF. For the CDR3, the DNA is TGTGCCAGCAGCTGGACAGGGGGCGCCACCGGGGAGCTGTTTTTT.

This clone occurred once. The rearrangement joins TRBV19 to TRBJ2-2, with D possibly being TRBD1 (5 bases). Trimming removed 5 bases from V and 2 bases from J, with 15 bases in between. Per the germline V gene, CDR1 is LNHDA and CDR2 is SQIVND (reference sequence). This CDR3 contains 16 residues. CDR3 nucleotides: TGTGCCAGTAGTCCCCCTCAGGGCGGAAACACCGGGGAGCTGTTTTTT. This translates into CASSPPQGGNTGELFF.